One and the same sample provided the 18 T cell receptor beta chains below, sequenced in a study of cytomegalovirus exposure and HLA in healthy donors. The PCR contained 60 Vbeta and 13 Jbeta primers. Clones were sequenced by immunoSEQ multiplex PCR, and TCRdb holds only the in-frame ones, with some missing. Altogether approximately 180,000 clones are present, roughly 90% being singletons, with the ten largest covering around 0.25%. The sample was PBMCs. The receptors here all came from a girl in the first two years of life in good health and CMV-seronegative.

This rearrangement joins TRBV19 to TRBJ2-2, with D unclear. There are 14 residues in the CDR3. CDR1 is LNHDA, CDR2 SQIVND, per germline (reference sequence). Trimming left V 3 bases short and J 3 bases short, with 8 bases between. The CDR3 DNA is TGTGCCAGTAGTATGGCCGGAGACACCGGGGAGCTGTTTTTT. Encoded protein: CASSMAGDTGELFF.

The rearrangement joins TRBV2 to TRBJ2-5; 8 positions match TRBD2. The CDR3 consists of 15 residues. CDR1 is SNHLY, CDR2 FYNNEI, per germline. V shed 5 bases and J 5 bases; nucleotides not matched to a gene: 10. CDR3 bases: TGTGCCAGCAGTTACCCACCGGGGGGGCTGGAGACCCAGTACTTC. The encoded protein is CASSYPPGGLETQYF.

The rearrangement uses TRBV7-2 and TRBJ2-7, with 16 bases identical to TRBD2. CDR1 and CDR2 from the germline V gene are SGHTA and FQGNSA. This CDR3 has 18 residues. V was pared by 2 bases and J by 3 bases, with 7 bases of the junction left unmatched. CDR3 protein: CASSLQRGTSGRGYEQYF. In DNA, the CDR3 is TGTGCCAGCAGCTTACAGAGGGGGACTAGCGGGAGGGGCTACGAGCAGTACTTC. Based on the CDR3 plus reference TRBV7-2 and TRBJ2-7, the full variable domain is GAGVSQSPSNKVTEKGKDVELRCDPISGHTALYWYRQSLGQGLEFLIYFQGNSAPDKSGLPSDRFSAERTGGSVSTLTIQRTQQEDSAVYLCASSLQRGTSGRGYEQYFGPGTRLTVT.

This clone has a single count. The chain uses TRBV6-1 and TRBJ2-7; 11 bases fit TRBD2. Germline-derived CDR1 and CDR2 are MNHNS and SASEGT. J lost 6 bases, V lost 7 bases, and 5 bases had no gene match. The CDR3 is 13 amino acids. The CDR3 DNA is TGTGCCAGCAATAGCGGGGGGGCCGGCGAGCAGTACTTC. Its translation is CASNSGGAGEQYF.

The chain has TRBV7-9 and TRBJ2-1, with D possibly matching TRBD1 (6 bases). The CDR3 totals 15 residues. Trimming took off 2 bases at V and 0 bases at J, with 8 bases between the two ends. In germline, CDR1 is SEHNR, CDR2 FQNEAQ (reference sequence). The CDR3 sequence: CASSLNRASYNEQFF. DNA for the CDR3: TGTGCCAGCAGCTTAAACAGGGCCTCCTACAATGAGCAGTTCTTC.

This chain joins TRBV7-2 and TRBJ2-7; TRBD2 matches 14 bases. CDR3 length: 18 amino acids. Germline-derived CDR1 and CDR2 are SGHTA and FQGNSA. V dropped 5 bases and J dropped 7; count of bases not matched to a gene: 16. The CDR3 spells CASSGGTSGSGRLREQYF. In DNA, the CDR3 is TGTGCCAGCAGCGGAGGGACTAGCGGGAGTGGGCGATTACGAGAGCAGTACTTC.

This chain uses TRBV2 with TRBJ1-2, with D possibly matching TRBD1 (6 bases). V was clipped by 3 bases and J by 3 bases, with 8 bases between them. The length of the CDR3 is 13 residues. CDR1 and CDR2 (germline): SNHLY, FYNNEI. The CDR3 bases are TGTGCCAGCAGTGAGGGGGGGCACTATGGCTACACCTTC. Translated: CASSEGGHYGYTF.

This chain connects TRBV25-1 to TRBJ2-1; 9 nucleotides line up with TRBD2. The V segment lost 2 bases and the J segment 11 bases; nucleotides outside the gene matches: 4. Germline values: CDR1 MGHDK, CDR2 SYGVNS. CDR3 length: 13 residues. As DNA, the CDR3 is TGTGCCAGCAGTGAACGCACTAGCGGGCAGCAGTTCTTC. The encoded protein is CASSERTSGQQFF.

This clone was observed a single time. The chain carries TRBV9 and TRBJ1-2, with 9 bases lining up with TRBD1. Germline V CDR1 and CDR2: SGDLS, YYNGEE. V gave up 3 bases and J gave up 6 bases; unmatched junction bases: 3. The CDR3 length is 13 residues. The CDR3 region has the DNA TGTGCCAGCAGCGGGGGGACAGGGAATGGCTACACCTTC. This sequence encodes CASSGGTGNGYTF.

The rearrangement links TRBV4-1 to TRBJ2-7; D is undetermined. The germline gives CDR1 MGHRA, CDR2 YSYEKL. The V end lost 0 bases, the J end lost 0 bases, and 6 bases lay between the germline ends. The CDR3 covers 14 residues. The DNA for the CDR3 is TGCGCCAGCAGCCAAGAGTTTAGCTCCTACGAGCAGTACTTC. Residues: CASSQEFSSYEQYF.

This rearrangement joins TRBV30 to TRBJ2-7, with 7 bases that match TRBD2. Germline assignment: CDR1 GTSNPN and CDR2 SVGIG (reference sequence). The CDR3 sequence is 12 residues long. The J segment lost 4 bases and the V segment lost 1 base, leaving 1 base of the junction unmatched. Written as DNA, the CDR3 is TGTGCCTGGAGTGGGACTAGTTACGAGCAGTACTTC. Translated: CAWSGTSYEQYF.

This chain uses TRBV7-9 with TRBJ2-7; 7 bases map to TRBD2. The junction had 10 bases not matched to a gene; V was cut back by 5 bases and J by 6 bases. The CDR3 consists of 14 residues. From germline, CDR1 is SEHNR and CDR2 FQNEAQ (reference sequence). CDR3 region: CASSPSVGGGEQYF. CDR3 coding DNA: TGTGCCAGCAGCCCTAGCGTGGGGGGGGGCGAGCAGTACTTC.

V gene TRBV11-2 combines with J gene TRBJ2-1; 15 positions match TRBD2. The V segment lost 5 bases and the J segment 7 bases; nucleotides outside the gene matches: 9. The germline gives CDR1 SGHAT, CDR2 FQNNGV. The CDR3 contains 17 residues. CDR3 residues: CASSTYRTSGRGNEQFF. Written as DNA, the CDR3 is TGTGCCAGCAGCACATACCGGACTAGCGGGAGGGGGAATGAGCAGTTCTTC. The full variable domain, with the rest looked up from reference TRBV11-2 and TRBJ2-1, is EAGVAQSPRYKIIEKRQSVAFWCNPISGHATLYWYQQILGQGPKLLIQFQNNGVVDDSQLPKDRFSAERLKGVDSTLKIQPAKLEDSAVYLCASSTYRTSGRGNEQFFGPGTRLTVL.

V is TRBV4-2 and J is TRBJ2-7; D possibly corresponds to TRBD2 (6 bases). Trimming removed 4 bases at V and 3 bases at J, with 16 bases between. Per germline, CDR1 LGHNA and CDR2 YNFKEQ. CDR3 length: 15 residues. CDR3 bases: TGTGCCAGCAGCCTAGATATTAGCGGTTACTACGAGCAGTACTTC. Translating it yields CASSLDISGYYEQYF.

J is TRBJ1-2 and V is TRBV6-6, with a possible D match to TRBD1 (5 bases). From germline, CDR1 is MNHNY and CDR2 SVGAGI (reference sequence). V lost 8 bases and J lost 2, with 12 bases in between. The CDR3 is 13 residues long. The CDR3, as DNA: TGTGCCAGCGGACGTCCAGGGAACTATGGCTACACCTTC. It translates to CASGRPGNYGYTF.

The rearrangement uses TRBV29-1 and TRBJ2-3; TRBD2 is a possible D gene (5 bases). Per the germline V gene, CDR1 is SQVTM and CDR2 is ANQGSEA. The CDR3 covers 13 residues. V was clipped by 2 bases and J by 2 bases, with 8 bases between them. The CDR3 DNA sequence: TGCAGCGTTGAACCGGGGTCCACAGATACGCAGTATTTT. Translating it yields CSVEPGSTDTQYF.

The CDR3: CASSGYGTSSYNEQFF. CDR3 in DNA: TGTGCCAGCAGCGGATACGGGACTAGCAGCTACAATGAGCAGTTCTTC. The chain recombines TRBV9 with TRBJ2-1, with 9 bases aligning to TRBD2. J was trimmed by 3 bases and V by 3 bases; bases with no gene match: 7. Germline CDR1 and CDR2: SGDLS and YYNGEE. The CDR3 extends over 16 amino acids. The full variable domain, its missing parts supplied by reference TRBV9 and TRBJ2-1, is DSGVTQTPKHLITATGQRVTLRCSPRSGDLSVYWYQQSLDQGLQFLIQYYNGEERAKGNILERFSAQQFPDLHSELNLSSLELGDSALYFCASSGYGTSSYNEQFFGPGTRLTVL.

The V and J genes are TRBV19 and TRBJ1-5, with D possibly being TRBD1 (6 bases). There are 15 residues in the CDR3. Trimming took 5 bases from V and 3 from J, leaving 14 bases between them. Germline CDR1 LNHDA, CDR2 SQIVND (reference sequence). The chain's CDR3 is CASSPGTLLNQPQHF. The DNA for the CDR3 is TGTGCCAGTAGTCCCGGGACATTACTCAATCAGCCCCAGCATTTT.